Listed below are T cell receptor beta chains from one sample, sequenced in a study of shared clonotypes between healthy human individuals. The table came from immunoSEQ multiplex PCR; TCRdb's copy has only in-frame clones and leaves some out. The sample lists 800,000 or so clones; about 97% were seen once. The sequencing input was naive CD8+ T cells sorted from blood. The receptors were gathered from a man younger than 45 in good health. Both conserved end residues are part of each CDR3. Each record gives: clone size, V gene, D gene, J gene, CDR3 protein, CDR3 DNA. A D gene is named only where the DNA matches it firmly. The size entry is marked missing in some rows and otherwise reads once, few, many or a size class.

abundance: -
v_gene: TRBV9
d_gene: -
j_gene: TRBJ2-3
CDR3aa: CASSVSLTEGDTDTQYF
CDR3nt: TGTGCCAGCAGCGTTTCCTTAACGGAGGGGGACACAGATACGCAGTATTTT

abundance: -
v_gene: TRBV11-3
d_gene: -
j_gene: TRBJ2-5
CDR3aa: CASSPRPDQETQYF
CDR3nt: TGTGCCAGCAGCCCCCGACCGGACCAAGAGACCCAGTACTTC

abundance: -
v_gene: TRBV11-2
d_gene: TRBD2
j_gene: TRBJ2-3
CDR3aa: CASSPGLAGADTQYF
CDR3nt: TGTGCCAGCAGCCCAGGACTAGCGGGGGCAGATACGCAGTATTTT

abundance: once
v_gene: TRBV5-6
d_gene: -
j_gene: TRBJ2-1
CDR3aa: CASSQIDFGEPLDNEQFF
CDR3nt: TGTGCCAGCAGCCAAATAGACTTTGGGGAACCCCTTGACAATGAGCAGTTCTTC

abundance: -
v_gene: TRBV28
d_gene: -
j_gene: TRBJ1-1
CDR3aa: CASSPGGSEAFF
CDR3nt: TGTGCCAGCAGTCCCGGAGGTAGTGAAGCTTTCTTT

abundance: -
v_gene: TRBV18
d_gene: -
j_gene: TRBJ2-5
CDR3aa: CASSLKSGGQETQYF
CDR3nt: TGTGCCAGCTCACTAAAGAGTGGGGGTCAAGAGACCCAGTACTTC

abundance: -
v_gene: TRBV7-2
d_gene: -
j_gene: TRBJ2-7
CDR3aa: CASLLLANSYEQYF
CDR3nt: TGTGCCAGCCTCCTCTTAGCGAACTCCTACGAGCAGTACTTC

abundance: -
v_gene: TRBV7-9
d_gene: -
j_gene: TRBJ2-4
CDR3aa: CASSKGGIAKNIQYF
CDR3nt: TGTGCCAGCAGCAAAGGCGGGATAGCCAAAAACATTCAGTACTTC

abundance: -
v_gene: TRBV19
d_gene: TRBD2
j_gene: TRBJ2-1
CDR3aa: CASSINLAGGLFNEQFF
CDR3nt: TGTGCCAGTAGTATAAACCTAGCGGGAGGATTATTCAATGAGCAGTTCTTC

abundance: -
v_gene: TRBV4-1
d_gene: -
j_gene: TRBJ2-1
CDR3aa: CASSQSAVYNEQFF
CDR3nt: TGCGCCAGCAGCCAATCAGCGGTCTACAATGAGCAGTTCTTC

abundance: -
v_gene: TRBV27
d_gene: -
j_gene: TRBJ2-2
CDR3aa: CASSLTAGELFF
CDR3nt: TGTGCCAGCAGTCTGACTGCCGGGGAGCTGTTTTTT

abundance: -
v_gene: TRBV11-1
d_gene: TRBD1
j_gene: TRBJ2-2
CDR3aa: CASSVNRGPNTGELFF
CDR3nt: TGTGCCAGCAGCGTAAACAGGGGCCCTAACACCGGGGAGCTGTTTTTT

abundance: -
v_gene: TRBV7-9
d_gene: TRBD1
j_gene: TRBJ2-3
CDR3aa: CASSPRQGPNTDTQYF
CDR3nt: TGTGCCAGCAGCCCGAGACAGGGTCCTAACACAGATACGCAGTATTTT

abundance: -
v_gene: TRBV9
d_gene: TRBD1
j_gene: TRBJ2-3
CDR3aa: CASSVDREGDTQYF
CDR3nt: TGTGCCAGCAGCGTGGACAGGGAAGGGGATACGCAGTATTTT

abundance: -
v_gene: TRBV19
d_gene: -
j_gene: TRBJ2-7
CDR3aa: CASSILGESEQYF
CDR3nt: TGTGCCAGTAGTATATTAGGGGAGAGCGAGCAGTACTTC

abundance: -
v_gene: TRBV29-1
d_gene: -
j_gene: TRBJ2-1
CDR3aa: CSAGRLNEQFF
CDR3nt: TGCAGCGCTGGTCGGTTGAATGAGCAGTTCTTC

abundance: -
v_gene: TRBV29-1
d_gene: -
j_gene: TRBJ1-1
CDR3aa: CSVERDGEAFF
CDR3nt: TGCAGCGTTGAAAGGGATGGTGAAGCTTTCTTT

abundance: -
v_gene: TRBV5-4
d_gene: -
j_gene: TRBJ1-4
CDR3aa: CASSLDLNEKLFF
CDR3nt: TGTGCCAGCAGCTTGGACTTGAATGAAAAACTGTTTTTT

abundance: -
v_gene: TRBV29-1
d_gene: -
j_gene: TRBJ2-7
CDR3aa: CSARDSVYEQYF
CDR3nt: TGCAGCGCCCGGGACTCGGTATACGAGCAGTACTTC

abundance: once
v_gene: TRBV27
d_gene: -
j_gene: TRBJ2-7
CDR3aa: CASSLSNGGGYEQYF
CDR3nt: TGTGCCAGCAGTTTATCGAACGGGGGCGGCTACGAGCAGTACTTC

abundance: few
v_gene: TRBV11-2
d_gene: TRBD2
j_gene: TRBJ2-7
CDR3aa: CASSDSGRAAYEQYF
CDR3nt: TGTGCCAGCAGCGATAGCGGGAGGGCCGCATACGAGCAGTACTTC

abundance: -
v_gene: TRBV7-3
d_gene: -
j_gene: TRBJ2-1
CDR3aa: CASSLGVSSYNEQFF
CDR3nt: TGTGCCAGCAGCCTTGGGGTGAGCTCCTACAATGAGCAGTTCTTC

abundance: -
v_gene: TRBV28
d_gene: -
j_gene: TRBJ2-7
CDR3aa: CASRQRSYEQYF
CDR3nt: TGTGCCAGCAGACAGAGGTCCTACGAGCAGTACTTC

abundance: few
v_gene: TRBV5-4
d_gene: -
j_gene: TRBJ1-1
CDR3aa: CASSWGTGSTTEAFF
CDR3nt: TGTGCCAGCAGCTGGGGGACTGGATCGACCACTGAAGCTTTCTTT

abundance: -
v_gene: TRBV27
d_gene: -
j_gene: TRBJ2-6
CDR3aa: CASSPPLSGANVLTF
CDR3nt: TGTGCCAGCAGCCCACCACTCTCTGGGGCCAACGTCCTGACTTTC